The rows below give T cell receptor beta chains drawn from one sample of a study of T cell repertoires in cytomegalovirus infection. MiXCR was run by TCRdb on the reads, yielding one entry per CDR3 protein. The table shows 680,000 or so distinct CDR3 sequences, with 35% to 45% occurring only once. Sequences were obtained from PBMCs. The receptors derive from a human donor in good health (CMV status not recorded). Some clones in this sample may be carry-over from other donors' samples. Both conserved end residues are part of each CDR3. D genes are given only for firm matches. Clone size is given for some rows only: seen once, a few or many times, or a class if the clone is expanded.

>.|TRBD1|TRBJ2-7|TRBV2
CASTEGGTGYEQYF
TGTGCCAGCACCGAAGGTGGGACAGGCTACGAGCAGTACTTC
>few|.|TRBJ2-1|TRBV7-2
CASSLVVGAFGEQFF
TGTGCCAGCAGCTTAGTCGTGGGGGCGTTTGGTGAGCAGTTCTTC
>once|TRBD2|TRBJ2-1|TRBV7-3
CASSLRRAGGLNEQFF
TGTGCCAGCAGCTTAAGACGAGCGGGGGGGCTGAATGAGCAGTTCTTC
>.|.|TRBJ2-2|TRBV19
CASSFAQTGRDTGELFF
TGTGCCAGTAGTTTCGCCCAGACGGGACGGGACACCGGGGAGCTGTTTTTT
>many|TRBD2|TRBJ2-1|TRBV7-2
CASSFRGGGGGNEQFF
TGTGCCAGCAGCTTCCGGGGGGGGGGCGGGGGGAATGAGCAGTTCTTC
>few|.|TRBJ1-2|TRBV10-3
CAISEGHMDQGGGYTF
TGTGCCATCAGTGAGGGTCACATGGACCAAGGGGGAGGCTACACCTTC
>many|TRBD1|TRBJ2-7|TRBV4-2
CASSQGQGDYEQYF
TGTGCCAGCAGCCAGGGACAGGGAGACTACGAGCAGTACTTC
>few|.|TRBJ1-2|TRBV19
CASSMEQAYGYTF
TGTGCCAGTAGTATGGAGCAAGCCTATGGCTACACCTTC
>few|.|TRBJ2-5|TRBV12-3/TRBV12-4
CASSFTARTQYF
TGTGCCAGCAGTTTCACTGCCCGGACCCAGTACTTC
>.|.|TRBJ2-7|TRBV28
CASSSQFSSSYEQYF
TGTGCCAGCAGTTCCCAGTTCTCTTCCTCCTACGAGCAGTACTTC
>few|TRBD2|TRBJ2-1|TRBV7-2
CASSLASGRYNEQFF
TGTGCCAGCAGCTTAGCGAGCGGGAGGTACAATGAGCAGTTCTTC
>few|.|TRBJ2-4|TRBV12-3/TRBV12-4
CASSLGGGAALTLAKNIQYF
TGTGCCAGCAGTTTAGGGGGGGGGGCCGCACTAACCCTAGCCAAAAACATTCAGTACTTC
>few|TRBD1|TRBJ1-1|TRBV7-9
CASSLARTGNFYTEAFF
TGTGCCAGCAGCTTAGCAAGGACAGGTAATTTCTACACTGAAGCTTTCTTT
>.|TRBD1|TRBJ2-7|TRBV19
CASNMTGQVYEQYF
TGTGCCAGTAATATGACAGGGCAAGTCTACGAGCAGTACTTC
>.|TRBD2|TRBJ2-7|TRBV2
CASMGGGSYEQYF
TGTGCCAGCATGGGGGGGGGCTCCTACGAGCAGTACTTC
>.|.|TRBJ2-1|TRBV29-1
CSVEDHGLGQFF
TGCAGCGTTGAAGATCACGGGCTAGGACAGTTCTTC
>once|TRBD1|TRBJ1-1|TRBV10-3
CAIKTGTGYTEAFF
TGTGCCATAAAAACCGGGACAGGGTACACTGAAGCTTTCTTT
>.|.|TRBJ2-2|TRBV24-1
CATSPQHTGELFF
TGTGCCACCAGCCCCCAACACACCGGGGAGCTGTTTTTT
>.|TRBD1|TRBJ1-2|TRBV20-1
CSAEDRVLYGYTF
TGCAGTGCTGAGGACAGGGTCCTATATGGCTACACCTTC
>.|.|TRBJ2-7|TRBV12-3/TRBV12-4
CASSLTPNSYEQYF
TGTGCCAGCAGCTTGACTCCGAACTCCTACGAGCAGTACTTC
>few|.|TRBJ1-6|TRBV19
CATTMRTVPHSPLHF
TGTGCCACTACAATGAGGACAGTGCCGCATTCACCCCTCCACTTT
>.|TRBD1|TRBJ2-7|TRBV14
CASSRSRGQGNYEQYF
TGTGCCAGCAGCCGAAGTAGGGGACAGGGGAATTACGAGCAGTACTTC
>.|.|TRBJ2-1|TRBV27
CASSSRGGAFLNDYNEQFF
TGTGCCAGCAGCTCCAGGGGGGGGGCTTTCCTGAACGACTACAATGAGCAGTTCTTC